Described below is a single TCR beta chain sequence and its context. This clone's antigen is unknown. Base qualities are not at hand, and no much larger clone is one base apart. The CDR3 regions of human TCRbeta chains were analyzed by immunosequencing. As for how the authors treated the data: Repertoire TCRs were checked for matches against a reference library of SARS-CoV-2-specific TCRs that had been generated using the MIRA antigen-specificity platform. Breadth meant the fraction of unique TCRs that were SARS-CoV-2-associated, whereas depth meant the fraction of total T cells that were SARS-CoV-2-associated. Using the MIRA data, each spike-specific TCR was mapped to the spike region that the TCR reacts to and placed in a CD4 or CD8 class. Log10-transformed breadth and depth values were compared by one-way ANOVA with Sidak's multiple comparisons tests. The immuneACCESS repertoire file appears here via TCRdb, limited to in-frame rearrangements. These files lack a portion of the clones; in checked studies, under half of the deficit traces to unresolved V genes, and the cause of the others is not known. V and J calls and clone size are copied from that table; D and trimming were computed from the DNA. In all, the sample holds more than 35,000 clones, and 83% of those were seen once. The top ten clonotypes cover about 50% of the sample.

The CDR3 runs 17 residues from the cysteine to the phenylalanine. Solely the CDR3 DNA is kept, with 51 bases framed from the first base. CDR1 MDHEN and CDR2 SYDVKM are derived from the germline V gene. Unmatched junction bases come to 8, with V trimmed by 5 bases and J by 5 bases. This specimen belongs to a study of T cell responses to AZD1222 COVID-19 vaccine (dated by TCRdb to about 2021). About the full investigation: AZD1222 recipients given second doses at about 4 weeks or at about 12 weeks were pooled, since spike-specific TCR depth and breadth were not found to differ between the two schedules. TCR sequencing was performed for about 250 trial participants, of whom about 200 were given two doses of AZD1222 and some 25 were given two doses of MenACWY control vaccine. Trial participants were enrolled by age into subgroups of 18-55, 56-69 and 70-plus years, and around 150, 29 and 61 TCR-sequenced participants, respectively, were included in these subgroups.

Reading the label with the study, this specimen's time point is: baseline before first vaccination. Vaccinee samples were obtained from the UK trials COV001 and COV002, which included a single-blind randomized controlled phase 2/3 trial of AZD1222 (ChAdOx1 nCoV-19) in healthy adults. For TCRbeta chain sequencing, PBMC samples from trial participants were taken at day 0 and at day 28 after the second dose. The research as a whole found: Participants were mostly white British and included more females than males, and it was suggested by the authors that clonal diversity may have been underestimated. Only 5 to 7 AZD1222 recipients were SARS-CoV-2 seropositive at baseline, limiting conclusions about previously exposed vaccinees. Because no day 14 peak-response samples were available, the repertoires could be characterized only after the peak T cell response. The whole spike protein was spanned by vaccine-associated CD4 TCRs, and dominant responses were seen in regions 160-218 and 743-854. Reportedly, close to half of the unique spike-specific TCRs recognized epitopes lying outside the regions that are mutated in the B.1.351 and B.1.1.7 variants. In the small 56-69-year group, the increase in depth fell short of significance, most likely because of low power. A significant rise in spike-specific TCR breadth and depth was observed after two AZD1222 doses relative to day 0 and relative to MenACWY recipients.

This clonotype originated in an adult in good health. Source: peripheral blood, taken on day 0 of AZD1222 vaccination. Recombination connected TRBV28 to TRBJ2-5; 16 junctional bases match TRBD2. The DNA sequence follows: TGTGCCAGCAGTCCCGGGACTAGCGGGGGGGCCCGGGAGACCCAGTACTTC. Protein translation: CASSPGTSGGARETQYF. The variable domain in full, with residues beyond the CDR3 obtained from the reference TRBV28 and TRBJ2-5 genes, is DVKVTQSSRYLVKRTGEKVFLECVQDMDHENMFWYRQDPGLGLRLIYFSYDVKMKEKGDIPEGYSVSREKKERFSLILESASTNQTSMYLCASSPGTSGGARETQYFGPGTRLLVL.